This T cell receptor (beta chain) was captured by sequencing in a study of T-cell memory formation after mild COVID-19. Points from the study as a whole: Cross-reactive memory seemingly joined, as some responding clones were found in pre-infection memory. Clones that contracted clustered mainly in CM and EM if CD4+ and in EMRA if CD8+. Confirmation of SARS-CoV-2 specificity was lacking for second-wave clones peaking day 37.

The germline CDR1 and CDR2 sequences are KGHDR and SFDVKD. J gave up 1 base and V 9 bases, and 6 bases lay outside the gene matches. CDR3 size: 15 residues. TCRdb itself ran the 5' RACE reads through MiXCR, one entry per CDR3 protein. The table shows over 350,000 distinct CDR3 sequences, with roughly 24% occurring only once. Of note for this clonotype: What it binds is unknown.

The chain joins TRBV24-1 to TRBJ2-5; 11 positions match TRBD2. This sequence originates from an adult woman who had mild COVID-19 (a few samples of this study predate the infection). Cell type and time point are not known. Specimen: PBMCs or a T cell subset sorted from them (not recorded which). The CDR3 DNA follows: TGTGCCACCGGGGAGACTAGCGGGACCCAAGAGACCCAGTACTTC. It yields the protein CATGETSGTQETQYF.